Shown below are 21 T cell receptor beta chains from a single sample sequenced in a study of blood T cells in healthy people across ages. A second PCR of 7 to 11 cycles used a sample-barcoded 5' primer and a J-beta primer mix. From the 5' RACE reads, TCRdb called clonotypes with MiXCR, one entry per CDR3 protein. The repertoire includes 500,000 to 600,000 distinct CDR3 sequences, approximately 27% of them detected once, and around 20% sits in the top ten. The specimen was blood. These receptors were obtained from a woman in her seventies in good health.

This clonotype has just a few counts. V usage is TRBV20-1 and J usage is TRBJ2-3; 10 bases fit TRBD2. Per the germline V gene, CDR1 is DFQATT and CDR2 is SNEGSKA (reference sequence). The CDR3 runs 15 residues. With 5 bases clipped from V and 2 bases from J, the junction kept 7 bases outside the gene matches. CDR3 DNA: TGCAGTGCTTCTTTAGCGGGGGGATCCACAGATACGCAGTATTTT. This sequence encodes CSASLAGGSTDTQYF.

V is TRBV5-1 and J is TRBJ2-5; TRBD2 is a possible D gene (5 bases). This CDR3 contains 14 residues. Germline values: CDR1 SGHRS, CDR2 YFSETQ. Trimming removed 1 base from V and 11 bases from J, with 18 bases in between. The DNA for the CDR3 is TGCGCCAGCAGCTTGTCCACACCTCCCGGGGAGCAGTACTTC. It codes for CASSLSTPPGEQYF.

This clonotype was detected once. The V gene is TRBV12-5, the J gene TRBJ2-7; 9 positions agree with TRBD1. V lost 1 base to trimming and J lost 2 bases; unmatched junction nucleotides: 3. In germline, CDR1 is LGHNT, CDR2 FRNRAP. The CDR3 runs 15 residues. CDR3: CASGLAGTGPYEQYF. CDR3 bases: TGTGCTAGTGGTTTGGCCGGGACAGGGCCCTACGAGCAGTACTTC.

There are a few counts of this clonotype. The V call is TRBV20-1, the J call TRBJ2-1, with 14 bases lining up with TRBD2. V lost 6 bases, J lost 8 bases, and 9 bases stayed unmatched. Germline CDR1 DFQATT, CDR2 SNEGSKA (reference sequence). The CDR3 sequence is 15 residues long. The CDR3 reads CSAAIGTSGGDEQFF. The CDR3 nucleotides are TGCAGTGCGGCCATCGGGACTAGCGGGGGTGATGAGCAGTTCTTC.

The rearrangement uses TRBV6-1 and TRBJ1-2, with TRBD1 as a possible D gene (5 bases). This CDR3 has 14 residues. V was cut by 0 bases and J by 8 bases, with 13 bases left in between. The germline V gene has CDR1 MNHNS and CDR2 SASEGT. DNA of the CDR3: TGTGCCAGCAGTGAAGCGCAGGGAGCGGGCGGCTACACCTTC. Amino acid sequence: CASSEAQGAGGYTF.

This clonotype was counted a few times. CDR3: CASSTGGGTGSWYGYTF. The CDR3 DNA is TGTGCCAGCAGCACCGGAGGAGGGACAGGGAGTTGGTATGGCTACACCTTC. The V call is TRBV7-2, the J call TRBJ1-2; 9 bases map to TRBD1. V gave up 5 bases and J gave up 5 bases; unmatched junction bases: 15. The germline CDR1 and CDR2 sequences are SGHTA and FQGNSA. This CDR3 region has 17 residues.

The CDR3 DNA is TGTGCCAGCAGTTACTCGAATCACGCAGGGAAGAATTCACCCCTCCACTTT. It encodes CASSYSNHAGKNSPLHF. The genes are TRBV6-5 and TRBJ1-6; tentative D call: TRBD1 (5 bases). Trimming removed 0 bases from V and 7 bases from J, with 16 bases in between. The CDR3 loop spans 17 amino acids. Germline CDR1 MNHEY, CDR2 SVGAGI.

The chain recombines TRBV4-3 with TRBJ1-1, with D unresolved. The CDR3 spans 15 residues. CDR1 is LGHNA and CDR2 is YSLEER in the germline V gene. V was cut by 0 bases and J by 1 base, with 9 bases left in between. CDR3 in amino acids: CASSQDRMGNTEAFF. CDR3 coding DNA: TGCGCCAGCAGCCAAGATCGGATGGGGAACACTGAAGCTTTCTTT.

The chain has TRBV10-3 and TRBJ2-5; 7 positions match TRBD1. CDR3 length: 15 amino acids. The ends lost 10 bases at V and 5 bases at J; junction bases unmatched: 16. Per germline, CDR1 ENHRY and CDR2 SYGVKD. CDR3 loop: CATQTDRQGLETQYF. CDR3 sequence (DNA): TGTGCCACCCAAACAGATCGACAGGGATTGGAGACCCAGTACTTC.

This chain joins TRBV5-1 and TRBJ1-2, with D possibly being TRBD1 (5 bases). The CDR3 is made up of 12 amino acids. V was cut by 0 bases and J by 8 bases, with 8 bases left in between. The germline gives CDR1 SGHRS, CDR2 YFSETQ. CDR3 sequence (DNA): TGCGCCAGCAGCTTGGTGGGGCAGGGCTACACCTTC. Translation: CASSLVGQGYTF.

V and J are TRBV5-1 and TRBJ2-5; no reliable D call. The J call may not be correct, given that the DNA end is closer to TRBJ2-1. The CDR3 length is 15 residues. Germline values: CDR1 SGHRS, CDR2 YFSETQ. CDR3 amino acids: CASSLGQSSLEEQFF. CDR3 DNA: TGCGCCAGCAGCTTGGGGCAGTCGAGTTTGGAGGAGCAGTTCTTC.

A few counts support this clonotype. The chain combines TRBV20-1 with TRBJ1-1; the D gene is possibly TRBD1 (5 bases). The CDR3 is made up of 18 amino acids. Germline V CDR1 and CDR2: DFQATT, SNEGSKA (reference sequence). The V gene lost 0 bases and the J gene lost 1 base, with 21 bases spanning the gap. CDR3 protein: CSARDLRTPLGGNTEAFF. CDR3 coding DNA: TGCAGTGCTAGAGATCTAAGGACACCTTTAGGAGGGAACACTGAAGCTTTCTTT.

The chain employs TRBV5-1 and TRBJ1-4; tentatively, D is TRBD1 (5 bases). CDR1 and CDR2 (germline): SGHRS, YFSETQ. V lost 1 base and J lost 2, with 15 bases in between. The CDR3 consists of 17 residues. The CDR3: CASSLIAGTDTNEKLFF. The CDR3 DNA is TGCGCCAGCAGCTTGATCGCCGGGACCGATACTAATGAAAAACTGTTTTTT.

This clonotype was recorded a few times. The chain employs TRBV6-1 and TRBJ2-5, with 12 bases lining up with TRBD2. The J call is in doubt because the DNA end fits TRBJ2-7 better. The CDR3 is 17 residues long. Germline loops: CDR1 MNHNS, CDR2 SASEGT. As DNA, the CDR3 is TGTGCCAGCAGAAGAGGACTAGCGGGGTCCAGCTCCTACGAGCAGTACTTC. Translating gives CASRRGLAGSSSYEQYF.

This chain links TRBV12-3 or TRBV12-4 with TRBJ1-4; D gene ambiguous. V lost 7 bases, J lost 1 base, and 13 bases lay in between. The CDR3 totals 15 residues. The CDR3, as DNA: TGTGCCAGCACATCAAGTCCGGGAACTAATGAAAAACTGTTTTTT. Protein: CASTSSPGTNEKLFF.

The rearrangement uses TRBV4-3 and TRBJ1-1; possible D gene TRBD1, 6 bases. V dropped 2 bases and J dropped 3 bases, with 10 bases sitting between them. The CDR3 is made up of 14 amino acids. Germline V CDR1 and CDR2: LGHNA, YSLEER. CDR3 in amino acids: CASSQPGGHTEAFF. The CDR3 nucleotides are TGCGCCAGCAGCCAACCTGGGGGGCACACTGAAGCTTTCTTT.

The chain carries TRBV5-8 and TRBJ2-5, with D tentatively TRBD2 (5 bases). The DNA end favors TRBJ2-1, so the J call may be wrong. CDR3 size: 15 residues. Germline-derived CDR1 and CDR2 are SGHTS and YDEGEE. The CDR3 DNA follows: TGTGCCAGCAGCTTGGCGGGGTGGCTAGCAGATGAGCAGTTCTTC. Protein sequence: CASSLAGWLADEQFF.

The V call is TRBV7-2, the J call TRBJ2-1; D is perhaps TRBD1 or TRBD2 (5 bases each). This CDR3 has 14 amino acids. Germline loops: CDR1 SGHTA, CDR2 FQGNSA. With 7 bases removed from V and 4 bases from J, the gap between germline ends came to 14 bases. The CDR3 DNA reads TGTGCCAGCAACTCGGGACCTAATTACAATGAGCAGTTCTTC. It codes for CASNSGPNYNEQFF.

This clonotype was picked up a small number of times. As DNA, the CDR3 is TGTGCCACCAGTGATCGACAGGGGAATCAGCCCCAGCATTTT. Protein product: CATSDRQGNQPQHF. The genes are TRBV24-1 and TRBJ1-5; 8 positions agree with TRBD1. V dropped 3 bases and J dropped 4; count of bases not matched to a gene: 1. The CDR3 length is 14 residues. CDR1 is KGHDR, CDR2 SFDVKD, per germline.

This clonotype came up a few times. This chain uses TRBV27 with TRBJ2-3; 8 bases align to TRBD2. Trimming cost V 5 bases and J 0 bases; bases outside gene matches: 7. The CDR3 loop spans 16 amino acids. Germline-derived CDR1 and CDR2 are MNHEY and SMNVEV (reference sequence). The CDR3 reads CASSQRSGASTDTQYF. CDR3 sequence (DNA): TGTGCCAGCAGTCAACGTAGCGGGGCTAGCACAGATACGCAGTATTTT.

This clonotype has only a few counts. The chain couples TRBV18 to TRBJ1-2, with no clear D. Germline lookup yields CDR1 KGHSH and CDR2 LQKENI. CDR3 length: 13 amino acids. The V and J ends lost 2 bases and 5 bases respectively, with 9 bases between them. The CDR3 protein is CASSPIDGYGYTF. CDR3 coding DNA: TGTGCCAGCTCACCAATCGACGGATATGGCTACACCTTC.